This T cell receptor beta chain appears in the sequencing data of a study of T cells in Graves' hyperthyroidism and ophthalmopathy. Study as a whole: Before treatment of any kind, peripheral blood was taken at initial diagnosis.

TCR beta CDR3 region amplification was performed from RNA transcripts. The primer set for the first-round RT-PCR of the TCR CDR3 was HTBI. TCRdb independently ran MiXCR on the multiplex PCR reads; one entry per CDR3 protein. The table records under 350,000 distinct CDR3 sequences, 21% of them present only once. CDR3 size: 15 residues. J was trimmed by 4 bases and V by 2 bases; bases with no gene match: 8. The germline CDR1 and CDR2 sequences are SGDLS and YYNGEE. Study outcomes and limitations: Most expanded thyroid clonotypes above 0.001 recurred in blood.

Any patient presenting with uncontrolled infection, other autoimmune disease, pregnancy or lactation was left out. Using around 10 ml of fresh peripheral blood, PBMCs were prepared. This clonotype has a count of ten or more. What it binds is not known. The source of this sequence is a woman aged 45-59 years with Graves' hyperthyroidism. The genes are TRBV9 and TRBJ1-1; 7 bases match TRBD1. What was sequenced was blood. In DNA form, the CDR3 reads TGTGCCAGCAGCGTCGGGACAGATTTTTTCACTGAAGCTTTCTTT. Its translation is CASSVGTDFFTEAFF.